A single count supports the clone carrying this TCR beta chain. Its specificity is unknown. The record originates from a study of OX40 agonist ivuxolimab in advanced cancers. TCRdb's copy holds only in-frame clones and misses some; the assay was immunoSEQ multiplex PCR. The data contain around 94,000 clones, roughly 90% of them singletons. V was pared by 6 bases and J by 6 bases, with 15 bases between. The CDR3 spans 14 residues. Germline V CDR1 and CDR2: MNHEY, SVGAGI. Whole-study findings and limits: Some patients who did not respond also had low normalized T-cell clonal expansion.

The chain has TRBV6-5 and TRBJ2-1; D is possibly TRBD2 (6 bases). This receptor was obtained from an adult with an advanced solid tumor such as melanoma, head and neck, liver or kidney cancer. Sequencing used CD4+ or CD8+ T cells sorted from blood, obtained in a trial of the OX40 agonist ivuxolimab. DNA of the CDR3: TGTGCCAGCAGCCCCATTTCGACTAGCAATGAGCAGTTCTTC. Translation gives CASSPISTSNEQFF.